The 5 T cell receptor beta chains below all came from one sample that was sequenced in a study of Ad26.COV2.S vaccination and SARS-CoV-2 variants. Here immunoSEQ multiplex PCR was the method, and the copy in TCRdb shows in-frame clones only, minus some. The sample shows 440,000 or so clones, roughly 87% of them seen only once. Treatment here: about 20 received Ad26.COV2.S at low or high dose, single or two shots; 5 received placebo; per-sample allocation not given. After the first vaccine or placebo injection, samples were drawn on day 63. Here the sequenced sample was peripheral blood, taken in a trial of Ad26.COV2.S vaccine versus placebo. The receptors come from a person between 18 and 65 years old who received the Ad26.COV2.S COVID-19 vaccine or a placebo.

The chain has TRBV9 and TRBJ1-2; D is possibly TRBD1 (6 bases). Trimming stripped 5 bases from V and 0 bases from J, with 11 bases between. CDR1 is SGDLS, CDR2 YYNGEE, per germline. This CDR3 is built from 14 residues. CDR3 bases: TGTGCCAGCAGTGAACAGGGTGCTAACTATGGCTACACCTTC. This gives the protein CASSEQGANYGYTF.

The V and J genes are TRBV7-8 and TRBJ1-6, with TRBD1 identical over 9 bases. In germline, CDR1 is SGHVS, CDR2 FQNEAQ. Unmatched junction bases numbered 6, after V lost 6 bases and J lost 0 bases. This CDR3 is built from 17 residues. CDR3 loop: CASRWTGVSSYNSPLHF. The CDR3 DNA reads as TGTGCCAGCAGGTGGACAGGGGTTAGCTCCTATAATTCACCCCTCCACTTT. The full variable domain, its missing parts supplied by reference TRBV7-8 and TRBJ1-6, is GAGVSQSPRYKVAKRGQDVALRCDPISGHVSLFWYQQALGQGPEFLTYFQNEAQLDKSGLPSDRFFAERPEGSVSTLKIQRTQQEDSAVYLCASRWTGVSSYNSPLHFGNGTRLTVT.

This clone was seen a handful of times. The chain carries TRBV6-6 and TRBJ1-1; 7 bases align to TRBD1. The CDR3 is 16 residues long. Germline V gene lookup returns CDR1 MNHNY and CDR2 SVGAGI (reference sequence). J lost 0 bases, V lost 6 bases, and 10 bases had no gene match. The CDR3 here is CASRSDRPIMNTEAFF. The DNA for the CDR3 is TGTGCCAGCAGATCGGACAGGCCCATAATGAACACTGAAGCTTTCTTT.

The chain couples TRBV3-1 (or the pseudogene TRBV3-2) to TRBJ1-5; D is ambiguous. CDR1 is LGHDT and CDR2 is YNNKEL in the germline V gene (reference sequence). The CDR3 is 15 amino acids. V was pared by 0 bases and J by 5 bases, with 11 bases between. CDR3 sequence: CASSQDLGSYQPQHF. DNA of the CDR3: TGTGCCAGCAGCCAAGATTTGGGGTCTTATCAGCCCCAGCATTTT.

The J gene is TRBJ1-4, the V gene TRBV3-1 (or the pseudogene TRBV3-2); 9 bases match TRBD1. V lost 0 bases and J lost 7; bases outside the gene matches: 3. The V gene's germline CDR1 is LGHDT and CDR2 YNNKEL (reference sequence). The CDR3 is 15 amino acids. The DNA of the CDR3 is TGTGCCAGCAGCCAAGATGGGACAGGGTTTGAAAAACTGTTTTTT. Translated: CASSQDGTGFEKLFF.